This TCR beta chain derives from a study of HIV-infected patients and healthy controls. General study findings and limits: A major limitation was that merely sixteen HIV-infected individuals were processed.

Roughly three months, about 14 weeks, into antiretroviral therapy, follow-up blood was collected. Whole blood was used without fractionation, so all unsorted peripheral T cells were included. cDNA was made from 400 to 500 ng RNA using alpha and beta constant primers. Using multiplexing indices, alpha and beta chain libraries were generated apart by chain-specific third strand synthesis. MiXCR, run by TCRdb on the 5' RACE reads, gives a single entry per CDR3 protein. The top ten hold approximately 32% of the sample, which has fewer than 5,500 distinct CDR3 sequences, 20% to 25% seen once. This CDR3 comprises 15 residues. The germline V gene has CDR1 SEHNR and CDR2 FQNEAQ (reference sequence). The V gene lost 2 bases and the J gene lost 1 base, with 10 bases spanning the gap. Regarding this clonotype: Its target is unknown.

The chain carries TRBV7-9 and TRBJ2-3, with D unresolved. The clonotype originates from an adult with HIV infection. Sequencing was performed on blood, taken during antiretroviral therapy. Here the CDR3 DNA reads TGTGCCAGCAGCTTATCGCTGGGGTGCACAGATACGCAGTATTTT. Encoded protein: CASSLSLGCTDTQYF.